Following are 10 T cell receptor beta chains from one sample sequenced in a study of cytomegalovirus exposure and HLA in healthy donors. Primers included in the PCR were 60 Vbeta and 13 Jbeta primers. Sequencing used immunoSEQ multiplex PCR; TCRdb keeps in-frame clones, though not all of them. Found here are about 160,000 clones, approximately 80% of them singletons; the top ten hold roughly 1.9%. The source material was PBMCs. These TCRs come from a young man in good health and CMV-seronegative.

The chain uses TRBV30 and TRBJ1-6; D is unresolved. Trimming left V 2 bases short and J 13 bases short, with 21 bases between. The germline gives CDR1 GTSNPN, CDR2 SVGIG (reference sequence). The CDR3 runs 15 residues. CDR3 region: CAWSPLIRPGSPLHF. As DNA, the CDR3 is TGTGCCTGGAGTCCACTGATCCGGCCGGGATCGCCCCTCCACTTT.

This clone was seen a single time. The chain uses TRBV7-9 and TRBJ2-5, with 7 bases aligning to TRBD1. Germline values: CDR1 SEHNR, CDR2 FQNEAQ (reference sequence). V was pared by 5 bases and J by 5 bases, with 8 bases of the junction left unmatched. The CDR3 sequence is 14 residues long. For the CDR3, the DNA is TGTGCCAGCAGCCAGGACAGGACATTGGAGACCCAGTACTTC. Its protein is CASSQDRTLETQYF.

This chain uses TRBV19 with TRBJ1-1; 7 positions agree with TRBD1. Trimming removed 4 bases from V and 4 bases from J; junction bases left unmatched: 9. Germline lookup yields CDR1 LNHDA and CDR2 SQIVND (reference sequence). This CDR3 is 15 amino acids long. CDR3 region: CASSTRGQEGTEAFF. The CDR3 nucleotides are TGTGCCAGTAGTACCCGAGGACAGGAAGGCACTGAAGCTTTCTTT.

This chain links TRBV7-9 with TRBJ2-2, with 8 bases that match TRBD2. The CDR3 has 14 residues. Losses at the gene ends were 7 bases for V and 4 bases for J; bases not matched to a gene: 5. CDR1 is SEHNR and CDR2 is FQNEAQ in the germline V gene (reference sequence). CDR3 nucleotides: TGTGCCAGCACCCCCGGGACTAGCACCGGGGAGCTGTTTTTT. Translation: CASTPGTSTGELFF.

This chain joins TRBV9 and TRBJ2-1, with 10 nucleotides matching TRBD2. CDR3 length: 15 residues. The germline V gene encodes CDR1 SGDLS and CDR2 YYNGEE. The ends lost 5 bases at V and 2 bases at J; junction bases unmatched: 4. CDR3 protein: CASRPSGGAYNEQFF. CDR3 sequence (DNA): TGTGCCAGCAGACCTAGCGGGGGCGCCTACAATGAGCAGTTCTTC.

The table lists this clone with a few counts. V gene TRBV5-1 combines with J gene TRBJ2-2; TRBD2 agrees at 11 bases. This CDR3 has 17 amino acids. V gave up 4 bases and J gave up 0 bases; unmatched junction bases: 5. Germline-derived CDR1 and CDR2 are SGHRS and YFSETQ. The CDR3 protein is CASSKTSGAANTGELFF. Here the CDR3 DNA reads TGCGCCAGCAGCAAGACTAGCGGGGCGGCGAACACCGGGGAGCTGTTTTTT.

Notes on this clone: A junction boundary mismatches the germline segment, possibly from a read error. This chain uses TRBV7-9 with TRBJ2-3, with 11 bases fitting TRBD2. Germline V gives CDR1 SEHNR, CDR2 FQNEAQ (reference sequence). CDR3 size: 16 residues. CDR3 loop: CSSSSRLAGFSDTQYF. CDR3 nucleotides: TGTTCCAGCAGCTCCAGACTAGCGGGGTTTTCAGATACGCAGTATTTT. The full variable domain, completed using reference TRBV7-9 and TRBJ2-3, is DTGVSQNPRHKITKRGQNVTFRCDPISEHNRLYWYRQTLGQGPEFLTYFQNEAQLEKSRLLSDRFSAERPKGSFSTLEIQRTEQGDSAMYLCSSSSRLAGFSDTQYFGPGTRLTVL.

The V gene is TRBV6-6, the J gene TRBJ2-7, with 10 bases identical to TRBD2. J lost 0 bases, V lost 6 bases, and 8 bases had no gene match. The germline CDR1 and CDR2 sequences are MNHNY and SVGAGI (reference sequence). This CDR3 is built from 16 residues. The CDR3 nucleotides are TGTGCCAGCAGCCCCCCACTAGCGGGGAGCTCCTACGAGCAGTACTTC. Protein: CASSPPLAGSSYEQYF.

This clone appeared a few times. The chain has TRBV27 and TRBJ2-4, with 7 bases identical to TRBD1. V lost 0 bases and J lost 0; bases outside the gene matches: 2. This CDR3 has 16 residues. The V gene's germline CDR1 is MNHEY and CDR2 SMNVEV (reference sequence). In DNA, the CDR3 is TGTGCCAGCAGTTTATCGGACAGGCTAGCCAAAAACATTCAGTACTTC. This sequence encodes CASSLSDRLAKNIQYF.

This chain joins TRBV27 and TRBJ2-5; 10 bases are shared with TRBD2. CDR1 is MNHEY and CDR2 is SMNVEV in the germline V gene (reference sequence). V shed 2 bases, J shed 3 bases, and the junction held 21 bases outside the gene matches. This CDR3 spans 21 amino acids. CDR3 nucleotide sequence: TGTGCCAGCAGTTTACTCACCCCTAGCGGGGGTTCCACCACCGAAGAAGAGACCCAGTACTTC. This codes for CASSLLTPSGGSTTEEETQYF.